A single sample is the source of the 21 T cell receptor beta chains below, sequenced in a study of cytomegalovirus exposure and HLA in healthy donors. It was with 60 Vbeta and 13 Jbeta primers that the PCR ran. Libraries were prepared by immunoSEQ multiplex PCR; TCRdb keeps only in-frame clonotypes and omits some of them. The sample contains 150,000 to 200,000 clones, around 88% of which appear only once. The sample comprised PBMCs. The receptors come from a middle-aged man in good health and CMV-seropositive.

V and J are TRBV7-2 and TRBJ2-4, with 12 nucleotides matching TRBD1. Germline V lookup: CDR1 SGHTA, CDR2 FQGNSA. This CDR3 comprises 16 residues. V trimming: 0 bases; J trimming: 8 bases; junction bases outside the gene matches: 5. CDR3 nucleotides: TGTGCCAGCAGCTTAGCGGGACAGGGGGCGGGGGACATTCAGTACTTC. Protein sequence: CASSLAGQGAGDIQYF.

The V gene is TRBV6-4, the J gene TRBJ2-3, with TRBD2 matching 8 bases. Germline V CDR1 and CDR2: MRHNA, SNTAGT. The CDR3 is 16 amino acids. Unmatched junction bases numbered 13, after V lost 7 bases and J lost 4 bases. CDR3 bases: TGTGCCAGCACCTGGGGGGTTAGCGGGAAATCAGATACGCAGTATTTT. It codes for CASTWGVSGKSDTQYF.

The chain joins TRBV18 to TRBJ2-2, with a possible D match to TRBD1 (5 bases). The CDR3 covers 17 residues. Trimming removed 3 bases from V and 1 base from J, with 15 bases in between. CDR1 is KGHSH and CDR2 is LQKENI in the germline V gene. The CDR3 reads CASSPAGRTGNTGELFF. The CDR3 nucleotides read TGTGCCAGCTCACCGGCTGGACGAACAGGGAACACCGGGGAGCTGTTTTTT.

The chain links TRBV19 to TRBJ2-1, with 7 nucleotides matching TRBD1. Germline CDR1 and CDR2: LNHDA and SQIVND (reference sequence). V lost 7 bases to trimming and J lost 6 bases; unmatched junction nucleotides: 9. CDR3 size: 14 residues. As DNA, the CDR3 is TGTGCCAGTAAAAGGGACAGAGTCGCCAATGAGCAGTTCTTC. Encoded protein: CASKRDRVANEQFF.

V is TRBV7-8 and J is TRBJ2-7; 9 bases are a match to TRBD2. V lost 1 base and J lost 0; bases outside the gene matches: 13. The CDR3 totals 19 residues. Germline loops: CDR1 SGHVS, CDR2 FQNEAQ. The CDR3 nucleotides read TGTGCCAGCAGCTTAGGGGCGGGAGGGCCGTTGGGGAGCTCCTACGAGCAGTACTTC. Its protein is CASSLGAGGPLGSSYEQYF.

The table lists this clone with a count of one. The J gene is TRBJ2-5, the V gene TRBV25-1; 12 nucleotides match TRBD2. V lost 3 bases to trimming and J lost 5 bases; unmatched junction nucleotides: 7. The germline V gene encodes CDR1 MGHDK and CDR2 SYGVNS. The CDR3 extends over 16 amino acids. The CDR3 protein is CASSDGLAGGKETQYF. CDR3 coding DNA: TGTGCCAGCAGTGATGGGCTAGCGGGAGGGAAGGAGACCCAGTACTTC.

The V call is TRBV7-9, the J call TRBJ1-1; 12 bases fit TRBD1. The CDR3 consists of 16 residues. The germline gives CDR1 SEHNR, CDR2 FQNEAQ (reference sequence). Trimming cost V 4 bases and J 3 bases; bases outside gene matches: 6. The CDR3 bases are TGTGCCAGCAGCTCCGAAAGGGACAGGGGGCACACTGAAGCTTTCTTT. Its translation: CASSSERDRGHTEAFF.

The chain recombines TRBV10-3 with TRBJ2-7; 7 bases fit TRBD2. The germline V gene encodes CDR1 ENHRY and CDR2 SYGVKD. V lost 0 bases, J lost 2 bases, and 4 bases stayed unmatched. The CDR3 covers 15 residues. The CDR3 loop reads CAISESAGAPYEQYF. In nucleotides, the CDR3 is TGTGCCATCAGTGAGTCCGCGGGAGCCCCCTACGAGCAGTACTTC.

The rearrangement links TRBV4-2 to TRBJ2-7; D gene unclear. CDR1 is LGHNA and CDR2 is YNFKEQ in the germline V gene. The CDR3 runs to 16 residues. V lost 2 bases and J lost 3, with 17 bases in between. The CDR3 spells CASSQPLDTLGYEQYF. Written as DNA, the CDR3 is TGTGCCAGCAGCCAACCGTTAGACACCCTCGGCTACGAGCAGTACTTC.

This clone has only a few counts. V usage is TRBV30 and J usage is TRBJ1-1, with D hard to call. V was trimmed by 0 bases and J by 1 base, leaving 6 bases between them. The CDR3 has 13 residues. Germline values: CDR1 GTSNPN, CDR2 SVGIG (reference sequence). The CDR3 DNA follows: TGTGCCTGGAGTGTAAAGCGGAACACTGAAGCTTTCTTT. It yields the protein CAWSVKRNTEAFF.

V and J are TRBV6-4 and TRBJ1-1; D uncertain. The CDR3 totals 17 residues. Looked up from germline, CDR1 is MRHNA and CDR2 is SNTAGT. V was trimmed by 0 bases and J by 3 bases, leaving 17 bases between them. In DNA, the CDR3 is TGTGCCAGCAGTGACTCTGGCAGTCTCCCTGTGTACACTGAAGCTTTCTTT. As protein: CASSDSGSLPVYTEAFF.

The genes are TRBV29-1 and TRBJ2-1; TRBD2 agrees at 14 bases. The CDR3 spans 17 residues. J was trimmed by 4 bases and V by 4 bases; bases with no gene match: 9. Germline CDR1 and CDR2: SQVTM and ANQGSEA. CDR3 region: CSVGLAGGPGRYNEQFF. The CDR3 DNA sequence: TGCAGCGTTGGACTAGCGGGAGGGCCGGGAAGATACAATGAGCAGTTCTTC.

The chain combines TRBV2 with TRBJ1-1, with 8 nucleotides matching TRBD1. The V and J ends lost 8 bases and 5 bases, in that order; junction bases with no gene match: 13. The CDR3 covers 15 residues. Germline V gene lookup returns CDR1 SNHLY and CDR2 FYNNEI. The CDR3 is CASPRGQGRFTEAFF. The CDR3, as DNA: TGTGCCAGCCCGAGAGGACAGGGAAGGTTTACTGAAGCTTTCTTT.

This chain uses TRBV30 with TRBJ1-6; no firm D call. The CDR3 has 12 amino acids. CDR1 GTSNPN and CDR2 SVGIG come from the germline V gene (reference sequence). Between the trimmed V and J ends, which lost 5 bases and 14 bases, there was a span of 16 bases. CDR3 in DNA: TGTGCCTGGTCACCTTCTAAGAGATCCCTCCACTTT. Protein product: CAWSPSKRSLHF.

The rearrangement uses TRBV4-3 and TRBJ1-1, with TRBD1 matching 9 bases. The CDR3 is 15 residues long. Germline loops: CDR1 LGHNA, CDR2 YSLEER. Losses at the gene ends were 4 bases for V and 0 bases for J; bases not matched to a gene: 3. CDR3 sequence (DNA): TGCGCCAGCAGCCGGACAGGGGCCCTGAACACTGAAGCTTTCTTT. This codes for CASSRTGALNTEAFF.

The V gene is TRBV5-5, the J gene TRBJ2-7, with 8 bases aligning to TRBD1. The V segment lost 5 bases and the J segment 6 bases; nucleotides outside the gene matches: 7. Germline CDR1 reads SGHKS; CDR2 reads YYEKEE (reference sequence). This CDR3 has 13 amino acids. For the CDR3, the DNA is TGTGCCAGCAGGAGGCAGGGGGCGCCCGAGCAGTACTTC. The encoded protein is CASRRQGAPEQYF.

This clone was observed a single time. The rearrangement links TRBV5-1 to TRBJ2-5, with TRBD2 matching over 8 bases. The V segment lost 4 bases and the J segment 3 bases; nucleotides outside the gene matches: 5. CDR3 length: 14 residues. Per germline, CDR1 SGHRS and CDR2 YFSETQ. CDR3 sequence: CASSDTSGEETQYF. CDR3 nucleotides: TGCGCCAGCAGCGACACTAGCGGAGAAGAGACCCAGTACTTC.

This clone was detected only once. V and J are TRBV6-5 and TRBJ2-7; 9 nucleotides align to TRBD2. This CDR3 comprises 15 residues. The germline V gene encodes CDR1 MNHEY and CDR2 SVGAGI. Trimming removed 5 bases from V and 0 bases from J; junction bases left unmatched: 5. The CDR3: CASSKLLAGSYEQYF. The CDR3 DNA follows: TGTGCCAGCAGTAAATTACTAGCGGGCTCCTACGAGCAGTACTTC.

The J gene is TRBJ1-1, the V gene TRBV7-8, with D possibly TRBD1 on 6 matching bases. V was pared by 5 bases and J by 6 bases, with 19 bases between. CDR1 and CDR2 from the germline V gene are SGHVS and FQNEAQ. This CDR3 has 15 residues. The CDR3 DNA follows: TGTGCCAGCAGCACACAGGGAACGTCGTCTCCTGAAGCTTTCTTT. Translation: CASSTQGTSSPEAFF.

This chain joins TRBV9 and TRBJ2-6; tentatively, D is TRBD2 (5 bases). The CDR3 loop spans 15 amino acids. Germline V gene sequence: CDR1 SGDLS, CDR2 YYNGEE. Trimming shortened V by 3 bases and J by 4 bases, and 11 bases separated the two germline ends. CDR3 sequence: CASSGAGSGANVLTF. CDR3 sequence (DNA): TGTGCCAGCAGCGGGGCGGGTTCCGGGGCCAACGTCCTGACTTTC. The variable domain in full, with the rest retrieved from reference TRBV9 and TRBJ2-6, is DSGVTQTPKHLITATGQRVTLRCSPRSGDLSVYWYQQSLDQGLQFLIQYYNGEERAKGNILERFSAQQFPDLHSELNLSSLELGDSALYFCASSGAGSGANVLTFGAGSRLTVL.

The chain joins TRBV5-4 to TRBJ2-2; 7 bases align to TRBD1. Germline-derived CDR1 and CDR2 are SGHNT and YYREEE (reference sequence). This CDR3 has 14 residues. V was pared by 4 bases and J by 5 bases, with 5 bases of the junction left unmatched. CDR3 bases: TGTGCCAGCAGCCCAGGGACAGATACCGGGGAGCTGTTTTTT. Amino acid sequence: CASSPGTDTGELFF.